A selection of T cell receptor beta chains follows, all from one sample in a study of T cell changes during pregnancy in multiple sclerosis. The protocol was immunoSEQ multiplex PCR, while the TCRdb copy is restricted to in-frame clones and leaves out a portion. The sample records about 59,000 clones, about 93% being singletons. This specimen consisted of CD8+ T cells from peripheral blood mononuclear cells, obtained in the third trimester of pregnancy. These receptors were obtained from a female donor with multiple sclerosis, enrolled in a pregnancy study. CDR3s include the opening cysteine and the closing phenylalanine or tryptophan. D genes are given only for firm matches. Size is omitted from some rows. Given values are once, few, many or a class for expanded clones.

>TRBD1|-|TRBJ1-1|TRBV18
CASSADRARLGNTEAFF
TGTGCCAGCTCAGCGGACAGGGCCCGCTTGGGGAACACTGAAGCTTTCTTT
>TRBD1|-|TRBJ1-1|TRBV4-1
CASSQGDRGRTEAFF
TGCGCCAGCAGCCAAGGTGACAGGGGTCGGACTGAAGCTTTCTTT
>-|once|TRBJ2-3|TRBV19
CASSIWATDTQYF
TGTGCCAGTAGTATCTGGGCCACAGATACGCAGTATTTT
>TRBD2|once|TRBJ2-1|TRBV7-8
CASSFWTSAALNEQFF
TGTGCCAGCAGCTTCTGGACTAGCGCGGCACTCAATGAGCAGTTCTTC
>-|-|TRBJ1-1|TRBV5-6
CASSLMITGNTEAFF
TGTGCCAGCAGCTTGATGATTACAGGGAACACTGAAGCTTTCTTT
>TRBD1|-|TRBJ2-5|TRBV27
CASSHGQGVLAQYF
TGTGCCAGCAGCCACGGACAGGGTGTTTTGGCCCAGTACTTC
>TRBD1|-|TRBJ2-7|TRBV19
CASSIAGGMQYF
TGTGCCAGTAGTATTGCAGGGGGTATGCAGTACTTC
>TRBD1|-|TRBJ2-7|TRBV5-6
CASSWGTGGYEQYF
TGTGCCAGCAGCTGGGGGACAGGCGGCTACGAGCAGTACTTC
>TRBD1|-|TRBJ1-5|TRBV27
CASSDRVGQPQHF
TGTGCCAGCAGCGACAGGGTCGGCCAGCCCCAGCATTTT
>-|-|TRBJ2-7|TRBV6-1
CASTAVKAGSYEQYF
TGTGCCAGCACAGCCGTGAAGGCGGGCTCCTACGAGCAGTACTTC
>-|-|TRBJ2-7|TRBV15
CATSSSASGNSFLYF
TGTGCCACCAGCAGTTCGGCTTCCGGGAACTCCTTTTTGTACTTC
>-|-|TRBJ2-5|TRBV4-2
CASSQEPTGSETQYF
TGTGCCAGCAGCCAAGAACCTACAGGGTCAGAGACCCAGTACTTC
>TRBD2|-|TRBJ2-7|TRBV11-2
CASSFGTSGNEQYF
TGTGCCAGCAGCTTCGGGACTAGCGGGAACGAGCAGTACTTC
>TRBD2|-|TRBJ2-3|TRBV15
CATSSQAGGTDTQYF
TGTGCCACCAGCAGTCAAGCGGGGGGCACAGATACGCAGTATTTT
>TRBD2|once|TRBJ2-3|TRBV27
CASRLAGGGDTQYF
TGTGCCAGCAGACTAGCGGGAGGGGGAGATACGCAGTATTTT
>-|-|TRBJ1-2|TRBV7-9
CASSLVAGVNYGYTF
TGTGCCAGCAGCTTAGTAGCGGGGGTCAACTATGGCTACACCTTC
>-|-|TRBJ2-7|TRBV19
CASSISTSSYEQYF
TGTGCCAGTAGTATCTCGACTAGCTCCTACGAGCAGTACTTC
>TRBD1|-|TRBJ1-1|TRBV7-2
CASSFYGTGKNTEAFF
TGTGCCAGCAGCTTTTACGGGACAGGGAAGAACACTGAAGCTTTCTTT
>TRBD2|once|TRBJ2-1|TRBV19
CASSIFLTSGVNEQFF
TGTGCCAGTAGTATATTCTTGACTAGCGGGGTAAATGAGCAGTTCTTC
>TRBD1|-|TRBJ2-7|TRBV4-2
CASSQGTGGSYEQYF
TGTGCCAGCAGCCAAGGGACAGGGGGTTCCTACGAGCAGTACTTC
>-|-|TRBJ2-1|TRBV5-6
CASSFGQNEQFF
TGTGCCAGCAGCTTCGGACAGAATGAGCAGTTCTTC
>TRBD2|-|TRBJ2-3|TRBV27
CASSSGMGDTQYF
TGTGCCAGCTCAAGCGGGATGGGAGATACGCAGTATTTT
>-|-|TRBJ1-2|TRBV28
CASSREGIYKGYGYTF
TGTGCCAGCAGTCGGGAAGGGATCTATAAGGGCTATGGCTACACCTTC
>TRBD1|-|TRBJ2-7|TRBV19
CASSTDRGLESYEQYF
TGTGCCAGTAGTACCGACAGGGGACTCGAGTCCTACGAGCAGTACTTC
>-|-|TRBJ1-2|TRBV28
CASSFGQYDGYTF
TGTGCCAGCAGTTTTGGGCAATACGACGGCTACACCTTC
>TRBD2|-|TRBJ2-1|TRBV27
CASSVGLAGGLNEQFF
TGTGCCAGCAGTGTAGGGCTAGCGGGAGGTTTGAATGAGCAGTTCTTC
>TRBD2|-|TRBJ2-1|TRBV4-1
CASSQVGGLAGGNEQFF
TGCGCCAGCAGCCAAGTGGGGGGACTAGCGGGAGGTAATGAGCAGTTCTTC
>TRBD1|-|TRBJ2-5|TRBV27
CASSWARGETQYF
TGTGCCAGCAGTTGGGCCAGGGGGGAGACCCAGTACTTC
>-|once|TRBJ2-5|TRBV4-1
CASSQEQSLGETQYF
TGCGCCAGCAGCCAAGAACAATCCCTAGGAGAGACCCAGTACTTC
>-|-|TRBJ1-1|TRBV19
CASSIGTTEAFF
TGTGCCAGTAGTATTGGCACCACTGAAGCTTTCTTT
>-|-|TRBJ1-1|TRBV19
CASSLGVRTEAFF
TGTGCCAGTAGCCTCGGGGTGAGGACTGAAGCTTTCTTT
>-|once|TRBJ2-2|TRBV13
CASSSIATGELFF
TGTGCCAGCAGCTCGATAGCCACCGGGGAGCTGTTTTTT
>TRBD1|-|TRBJ2-7|TRBV15
CATSGPRQGRSYEQYF
TGTGCCACCAGCGGACCCCGACAGGGTCGGTCCTACGAGCAGTACTTC
>TRBD2|-|TRBJ2-1|TRBV10-3
CAISDGGASGDNEQFF
TGTGCCATCAGTGACGGCGGGGCTAGCGGAGACAATGAGCAGTTCTTC
>-|-|TRBJ2-5|TRBV9
CASSIGQSGETQYF
TGTGCCAGCAGCATAGGACAAAGCGGAGAGACCCAGTACTTC
>-|-|TRBJ2-5|TRBV2
CASPAGLAFQETQYF
TGTGCCAGTCCGGCGGGGCTAGCTTTCCAAGAGACCCAGTACTTC
>-|-|TRBJ1-5|TRBV11-2
CASSLDPVRQPQHF
TGTGCCAGCAGCTTAGATCCGGTAAGACAGCCCCAGCATTTT
>-|-|TRBJ1-4|TRBV5-6
CASSLGGRANEKLFF
TGTGCCAGCAGCTTGGGTGGCAGGGCTAATGAAAAACTGTTTTTT
>-|-|TRBJ2-5|TRBV20-1
CSAYSLDDQYF
TGCAGTGCTTATAGCCTTGATGACCAGTACTTC
>-|-|TRBJ2-1|TRBV6-1
CASTEGGYNEQFF
TGTGCCAGCACCGAAGGGGGTTACAATGAGCAGTTCTTC
>TRBD1|-|TRBJ2-3|TRBV5-1
CASSLRGQGIDTQYF
TGCGCCAGCAGCTTGAGGGGACAGGGGATCGATACGCAGTATTTT
>-|-|TRBJ1-1|TRBV2
CASRGTEAFF
TGTGCCAGTCGCGGGACTGAAGCTTTCTTT
>-|-|TRBJ2-1|TRBV7-9
CASSSRDTYNEQFF
TGTGCCAGCAGCTCACGGGACACCTACAATGAGCAGTTCTTC
>TRBD2|-|TRBJ2-7|TRBV12-5
CASGLISGRGYEQYF
TGTGCTAGTGGACTCATTAGCGGGAGAGGGTACGAGCAGTACTTC
>-|-|TRBJ2-7|TRBV27
CASSLGGQTYEQYF
TGTGCCAGCAGTTTGGGGGGGCAAACCTACGAGCAGTACTTC
>TRBD2|-|TRBJ2-3|TRBV9
CASSVEASAGVADTQYF
TGTGCCAGCAGCGTAGAGGCCTCTGCGGGGGTGGCAGATACGCAGTATTTT
>-|-|TRBJ1-3|TRBV11-1
CASSYEGGSGNTIYF
TGTGCCAGCAGCTACGAGGGAGGCTCTGGAAACACCATATATTTT
>-|-|TRBJ1-1|TRBV30
CAWNGGEAMNTEAFF
TGTGCCTGGAATGGCGGCGAGGCGATGAACACTGAAGCTTTCTTT
>-|-|TRBJ1-1|TRBV30
CAWVGTSLEAFF
TGTGCCTGGGTGGGGACATCCCTCGAGGCTTTCTTT
>-|-|TRBJ1-2|TRBV11-2
CASSLQRTVGSYGYTF
TGTGCCAGCAGCTTACAAAGGACAGTGGGGAGCTATGGCTACACCTTC
>-|-|TRBJ2-5|TRBV10-3
CAISVEGRVGETQYF
TGTGCCATCAGTGTTGAGGGCCGGGTAGGGGAGACCCAGTACTTC
>-|-|TRBJ1-2|TRBV4-1
CASSQAGGGGYTF
TGCGCCAGCAGCCAAGCGGGGGGAGGTGGCTACACCTTC
>TRBD1|-|TRBJ1-2|TRBV29-1
CSATDREPGYGYTF
TGCAGCGCTACCGACAGGGAGCCGGGCTATGGCTACACCTTC
>-|-|TRBJ1-1|TRBV29-1
CSVGGGTNTEAFF
TGCAGCGTTGGTGGGGGGACGAACACTGAAGCTTTCTTT
>-|-|TRBJ2-1|TRBV7-7
CASSLVSGSNEQFF
TGTGCCAGCAGCTTAGTTTCAGGGTCCAATGAGCAGTTCTTC
>-|-|TRBJ2-2|TRBV10-1
CASSDLVRGYCTGELFF
TGCGCCAGCAGTGATTTAGTTCGTGGTTATTGTACCGGGGAGCTGTTTTTT
>TRBD1|-|TRBJ2-7|TRBV23-1
CASSGQSSYEQYF
TGCGCCAGCTCGGGACAGTCCTCCTACGAGCAGTACTTC
>-|-|TRBJ2-7|TRBV7-9
CASKGGITYEQYF
TGTGCCAGCAAAGGCGGGATAACCTACGAGCAGTACTTC
>-|-|TRBJ2-1|TRBV6-5
CASSYSRGISYNEQFF
TGTGCCAGCAGTTACTCGAGGGGGATCTCCTACAATGAGCAGTTCTTC
>-|-|TRBJ1-1|TRBV27
CASSLGGSGTEAFF
TGTGCCAGCAGTTTAGGGGGCTCGGGAACTGAAGCTTTCTTT